The clone carrying this TCR beta chain occurred many times. Its antigen is unknown. The data derive from a study of CD8 T cells in ankylosing spondylitis. The CDR3 extends over 13 amino acids. V was shortened by 7 bases and J by 0 bases, with 9 bases between the two germline ends. Making use of molecular barcodes, quantitative 5'-RACE generated TCR beta libraries. MiXCR, applied by TCRdb to the 5' RACE reads, yields one record per CDR3 protein. The repertoire holds almost 400,000 distinct CDR3 sequences, with under 25% as singletons. The study, taken as a whole, reports: Disease-linked clones were reportedly significantly enriched in matched ankylosing spondylitis synovial fluid. A motif in TCR beta, a set of roughly eight highly homologous variants, appeared characteristic of ankylosing spondylitis blood. Existing reports had already noted some motif variants in reactive arthritis synovial fluid and blood. Clones linked to the disease showed a CD8+ phenotype. They occurred at relatively low frequencies in peripheral blood.

The receptor was derived from a male donor with ankylosing spondylitis. Sequenced input: blood, either unsorted or a sorted T cell fraction (not recorded which). The chain joins TRBV12-3 or TRBV12-4 to TRBJ1-1; a weak D match, TRBD1 (5 bases). The CDR3 bases are TGTGCCAGCATGTCAGGGTTGAACACTGAAGCTTTCTTT. It yields the protein CASMSGLNTEAFF.